This entry describes one TCR beta chain. What it binds is unknown. The data originate from a study of CD8 T cells in ankylosing spondylitis. Study-level findings and limits: Disease-linked clones, CD8+, were relatively rare in peripheral blood. Seven to nine highly homologous variants formed a TCR beta motif that appeared characteristic of ankylosing spondylitis blood. Disease-linked clones were reportedly significantly enriched in matched ankylosing spondylitis synovial fluid.

For TCR beta, libraries came from quantitative 5'-RACE with molecular barcodes. TCRdb re-analysed the 5' RACE reads in MiXCR, keeping a single row per CDR3 protein. The sample has about 500,000 distinct CDR3 sequences, 10% to 15% seen once. This clonotype was obtained from a male donor with ankylosing spondylitis. Sequencing used blood, either unsorted or a sorted T cell fraction (not recorded which).

The CDR3 nucleotides are TGTGCCAGCAGCTTATGGGAGGCGGGCGGGGATACGCAGTATTTT. This sequence encodes CASSLWEAGGDTQYF. The J gene is TRBJ2-3, the V gene TRBV7-8; a weak D match, TRBD2 (6 bases). This CDR3 region has 15 residues. The V gene's germline CDR1 is SGHVS and CDR2 FQNEAQ. V lost 2 bases and J 6 bases, leaving 15 bases between the germline ends.